This TCR beta chain was retrieved from a study of CD8+ T cells in alopecia areata. cDNA reverse transcribed from extracted RNA served as the sequencing template. Profiled with immunoSEQ multiplex PCR; TCRdb holds only in-frame clones, not every one. The table records more than 150,000 clones, around 60% of them present only once. The treatment denotes: oral pan-JAK inhibitor, 5-10 mg twice daily. Germline V gene lookup returns CDR1 SQVTM and CDR2 ANQGSEA. The V end was cut by 1 base, the J end by 10 bases, with 11 bases between. CDR3 size: 13 residues. The source of this sequence is a human donor with alopecia areata. The chain joins TRBV29-1 to TRBJ1-6; D might be TRBD1 (5 bases). This sample comprised CD4+ T cells sorted from blood, obtained at week 4, from a patient treated with tofacitinib. CDR3 in DNA: TGCAGCGTTGAAGGAGAAGGGGTATCACCCCTCCACTTT. As protein: CSVEGEGVSPLHF.